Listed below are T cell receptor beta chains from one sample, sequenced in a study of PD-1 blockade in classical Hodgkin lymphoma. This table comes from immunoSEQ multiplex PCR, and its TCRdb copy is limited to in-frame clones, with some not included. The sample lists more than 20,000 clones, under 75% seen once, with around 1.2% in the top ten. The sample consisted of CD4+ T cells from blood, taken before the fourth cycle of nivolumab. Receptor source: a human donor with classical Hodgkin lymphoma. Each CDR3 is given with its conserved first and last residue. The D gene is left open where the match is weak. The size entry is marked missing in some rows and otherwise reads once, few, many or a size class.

CASSEEGPSYEQYF	TGTGCCAGCAGTGAAGAGGGGCCGTCCTACGAGCAGTACTTC	TRBV6-1	few	.	14	TRBJ2-7
CASSLNGGPNTGELFF	TGTGCCAGCAGCTTAAACGGGGGCCCTAACACCGGGGAGCTGTTTTTT	TRBV7-2	.	.	16	TRBJ2-2
CASSQLLVMGETQYF	TGTGCCAGCAGCCAACTACTAGTGATGGGAGAGACCCAGTACTTC	TRBV4-2	.	.	15	TRBJ2-5
CATSRGQGGGQLFF	TGTGCCACCAGCAGGGGACAGGGTGGTGGTCAGCTGTTTTTT	TRBV15	medium-sized	TRBD1	14	TRBJ2-2
CSVEDPGEAFF	TGCAGCGTTGAAGATCCGGGTGAAGCTTTCTTT	TRBV29-1	few	.	11	TRBJ1-1
CASSLRRNQETQYF	TGTGCCAGCAGCTTAAGACGAAACCAAGAGACCCAGTACTTC	TRBV7-9	.	.	14	TRBJ2-5
CASSSVANTGELFF	TGTGCCAGCAGCTCGGTCGCGAACACCGGGGAGCTGTTTTTT	TRBV4-2	.	.	14	TRBJ2-2
CASRVLNTEAFF	TGTGCCAGCAGGGTCTTGAACACTGAAGCTTTCTTT	TRBV28	.	.	12	TRBJ1-1
CASSVLSGQGLSPLHF	TGTGCCAGCAGTGTTCTATCGGGACAGGGACTTTCACCCCTCCACTTT	TRBV25-1	.	TRBD1	16	TRBJ1-6
CASIGRGDEKLFF	TGTGCCAGTATAGGCAGGGGCGATGAAAAACTGTTTTTT	TRBV19	.	.	13	TRBJ1-4
CASSLSGELFF	TGTGCCAGCAGCTTATCTGGGGAGCTGTTTTTT	TRBV13	.	.	11	TRBJ2-2
CASSFKQGHTGELFF	TGTGCCAGCAGTTTTAAGCAGGGCCACACCGGGGAGCTGTTTTTT	TRBV28	.	.	15	TRBJ2-2
CASSEPQGNYGYTF	TGCGCCAGCAGCGAGCCCCAGGGGAACTATGGCTACACCTTC	TRBV5-1	few	.	14	TRBJ1-2
CASSLRQNTGELFF	TGTGCCAGCAGCTTACGTCAGAACACCGGGGAGCTGTTTTTT	TRBV7-2	.	.	14	TRBJ2-2
CASRNRVNGYTF	TGTGCCAGCAGAAACAGGGTCAATGGCTACACCTTC	TRBV21-1	.	.	12	TRBJ1-2
CASSGGQGYNEKLFF	TGTGCCAGTAGTGGCGGACAGGGGTACAATGAAAAACTGTTTTTT	TRBV19	.	TRBD1	15	TRBJ1-4
CASSSTRNTGELFF	TGTGCCAGCAGCTCAACTCGAAACACCGGGGAGCTGTTTTTT	TRBV7-2	.	.	14	TRBJ2-2
CASSSTSGGAHEQFF	TGCGCCAGCAGCTCCACTAGCGGGGGGGCACATGAGCAGTTCTTC	TRBV5-1	.	TRBD2	15	TRBJ2-1
CASSQVGGSTDTQYF	TGCGCCAGCAGCCAAGTCGGCGGTAGCACAGATACGCAGTATTTT	TRBV4-1	.	.	15	TRBJ2-3
CASSLGSGETEAFF	TGTGCCAGCAGCTTAGGGTCAGGCGAGACTGAAGCTTTCTTT	TRBV7-2	.	.	14	TRBJ1-1
CASSLTGTSNTGELFF	TGTGCCAGCAGCTTAACCGGGACATCGAACACCGGGGAGCTGTTTTTT	TRBV7-2	.	.	16	TRBJ2-2
CASREGGLQETQYF	TGTGCCAGCAGGGAGGGGGGGCTACAAGAGACCCAGTACTTC	TRBV5-6	.	.	14	TRBJ2-5
CASSAGQPNTGELFF	TGTGCCAGCAGCGCGGGACAGCCGAACACCGGGGAGCTGTTTTTT	TRBV9	.	TRBD1	15	TRBJ2-2
CASSSWFGGASTDTQYF	TGTGCCAGCAGCTCTTGGTTCGGGGGGGCTAGCACAGATACGCAGTATTTT	TRBV5-8	once	TRBD2	17	TRBJ2-3
CASSLEGWTEAFF	TGCGCCAGCAGCTTGGAGGGCTGGACTGAAGCTTTCTTT	TRBV5-1	.	.	13	TRBJ1-1
CASSLLVGVEQYF	TGTGCCAGCAGCTTATTAGTGGGCGTGGAGCAGTACTTC	TRBV7-9	.	.	13	TRBJ2-7
CSVPGPTMNTEAFF	TGCAGCGTCCCGGGACCGACGATGAACACTGAAGCTTTCTTT	TRBV29-1	.	.	14	TRBJ1-1
CASSPLAGGTDTQYF	TGTGCCAGCAGCCCTCTAGCGGGGGGCACAGATACGCAGTATTTT	TRBV7-9	.	TRBD2	15	TRBJ2-3
CASSHYGTGLTLF	TGCGCCAGCAGCCACTATGGGACAGGCTTAACCCTTTTT	TRBV4-3	.	TRBD1	13	TRBJ2-3
CASSLVIARGTGELFF	TGCGCCAGCAGCTTGGTTATCGCCAGGGGCACCGGGGAGCTGTTTTTT	TRBV5-1	few	.	16	TRBJ2-2
CASSQDLPRDRVYEQYF	TGCGCCAGCAGCCAAGATCTCCCGAGAGACAGGGTCTACGAGCAGTACTTC	TRBV4-3	.	TRBD1	17	TRBJ2-7
CASSYKETQYF	TGTGCCAGCAGTTACAAAGAGACCCAGTACTTC	TRBV6-5	once	.	11	TRBJ2-5
CASSEVYTKGYTF	TGTGCCAGCAGTGAGGTCTACACGAAAGGCTACACCTTC	TRBV6-1	.	.	13	TRBJ1-2
CASSSSGTFLDEQYF	TGTGCCAGCAGTTCCTCCGGGACATTTCTCGACGAGCAGTACTTC	TRBV6-5	medium-sized	.	15	TRBJ2-7
CASREQGVINEKLFF	TGCGCCAGCAGGGAACAGGGGGTAATTAACGAAAAACTGTTTTTT	TRBV5-1	.	TRBD1	15	TRBJ1-4
CAIRGQGTDYEQYF	TGTGCCATCAGGGGACAGGGAACTGACTACGAGCAGTACTTC	TRBV10-3	.	TRBD1	14	TRBJ2-7
CASSYSSQGREQFF	TGTGCCAGCAGTTACTCGAGCCAGGGTCGGGAGCAGTTCTTC	TRBV6-5	.	.	14	TRBJ2-1
CASSLPGHNQPQHF	TGTGCCAGCAGCTTGCCCGGTCACAATCAGCCCCAGCATTTT	TRBV5-6	.	.	14	TRBJ1-5
CASSDPGQQTQYF	TGCGCCAGCAGTGATCCGGGACAACAGACCCAGTACTTC	TRBV10-1	.	.	13	TRBJ2-5